The clone carrying this TCR beta chain appeared a few times. The data were obtained in a study of cytomegalovirus exposure and HLA in healthy donors. V lost 4 bases to trimming and J lost 14 bases, with 17 bases between them. Looked up from germline, CDR1 is SGHTA and CDR2 is FQGNSA. This CDR3 region has 13 residues. Primers included in the PCR were 60 Vbeta and 13 Jbeta primers. Data came from immunoSEQ multiplex PCR; TCRdb stores just in-frame clones and leaves some out. The table includes approximately 82,000 clones, less than 65% detected once. The sequence was obtained from a woman in her thirties in good health and CMV-seropositive. The V gene is TRBV7-2, the J gene TRBJ1-4, with D possibly being TRBD1 (5 bases). Sequencing was performed on PBMCs. Here the CDR3 reads CASSSDGGERLFF. The CDR3 region has the DNA TGTGCCAGCAGCTCAGATGGGGGGGAAAGGCTGTTTTTT.